One TCR beta chain is described in this entry. This clone's antigen is unknown. Base-call qualities are not available, and no considerably larger clone is one nucleotide away. This sample stems from a study of blood T cell repertoires in COVID-19 (dated by TCRdb to 2019 to 2021). Describing the broader study: Samples from collaborators originated in the United States, Italy and Spain and spanned both the acute and convalescent phases of COVID-19. Deeply sampled blood TCRbeta repertoires from subjects exposed to, actively infected with, or recovered from COVID-19 were included in the dataset. Samples were obtained from the ongoing ImmuneRACE study (first 160 participants) and from over 1,000 subjects provided by 6 global collaborators. A freely available public database, intended as a resource for researchers studying the immune response to SARS-CoV-2, is where the repertoires were released. The sample metadata nearly always contained a de-identified subject ID, COVID-19 status, age in years and sex. The prospective study material was composed of cDNA or gDNA derived from T cells, B-cell-depleted T cells, or PBMCs. Where HLA class I and class II types were available, the types were taken from metadata supplied by the sample provider, not from assay-based typing. What the work shows at the level of the full study, not this receptor alone: Clinical and demographic metadata were provided uncurated, with the amount varying by source and participant.

Each collaborating institution followed its own protocols to collect whole blood in K2EDTA tubes. For TCRbeta analysis, collaborators shipped samples in one of three forms: frozen whole blood, isolated PBMCs, or DNA extracted from either of those sample types. TCRbeta CDR3 regions were amplified from genomic DNA by means of the immunoSEQ Assay, a bias-controlled multiplex PCR. Concerning the study's data processing: The number of nucleated cells in each sample was estimated by amplification of reference gene primers within the assay. To quantify the absolute abundance of each unique TCRbeta CDR3 rearrangement, sequence reads were collapsed and filtered. Productive Simpson clonality was computed per sample as the square root of Simpson's diversity index over productive rearrangements. TCRdb took this table from immuneACCESS and kept in-frame rearrangements with V and J called. Such tables lack part of the clones; where checked against another copy, unresolved V genes explain under half of the gap, and the rest is unexplained. V and J calls plus clone size are reproduced from that table; the DNA served to infer D and trimming. This sample holds 100,000 to 150,000 clones; around 74% were observed only once. The ten top clones hold roughly 5% of the sample.

From the cysteine up to the phenylalanine, the CDR3 has a length of 14 residues. The sequence is cut down to CDR3 DNA, 42 bases in frame from base 1. V has 5 bases trimmed and J has 3 bases trimmed; junction bases matching no gene number 5. Taken from the germline V gene (reference sequence), the CDR1 and CDR2 loops are SGHAT and FQDESV. This TCR was recovered from a man aged 60-69 years with acute or convalescent COVID-19. The chain is made from TRBV11-1 and TRBJ2-7, and 9 junctional nucleotides match TRBD1. Sequencing used peripheral blood. The CDR3 region has the sequence CASSLGTGNYEQYF. The DNA sequence is as follows: TGTGCCAGCAGCCTCGGGACAGGGAACTACGAGCAGTACTTC.